This T cell receptor (beta chain) comes out of a study of blood T cell repertoires in COVID-19. The overall study: Researchers got acute and convalescent COVID-19 samples from the United States, Italy and Spain. The analysed material was cDNA or gDNA that came from T cells, B-cell-depleted T cells, or PBMCs.

TCRdb keeps only in-frame clones here, not all; method: immunoSEQ multiplex PCR. The sample contains 200,000 to 300,000 clones, around 90% of which appear only once. Material for sequencing was peripheral blood. This clonotype originated in a woman aged 35 to 49 who had recovered from COVID-19.

The CDR3 loop is CASSLARGTGNNEQFF. CDR3 nucleotides: TGTGCCAGCAGCTTGGCCCGGGGGACGGGTAACAATGAGCAGTTCTTC. The chain employs TRBV5-6 and TRBJ2-1; D may be TRBD2 (6 bases). The CDR3 has 16 residues. Trimming removed 0 bases from V and 5 bases from J, with 15 bases in between. Germline-derived CDR1 and CDR2 are SGHDT and YYEEEE.